The rows below give T cell receptor beta chains drawn from one sample of a study of CD8 T cells in ankylosing spondylitis. From the 5' RACE reads, TCRdb called clonotypes with MiXCR, one entry per CDR3 protein. The sample lists about 130,000 distinct CDR3 sequences, roughly 9% seen once, with approximately 3.6% in the top ten. Sample: blood, either unsorted or a sorted T cell fraction (not recorded which). The receptors derive from a male donor with ankylosing spondylitis or in good health (not recorded which). Both conserved end residues are part of each CDR3. Fields, in order: CDR3 length, V gene, D gene, clone size, J gene, CDR3 DNA, CDR3 protein. The D gene is left open where the match is weak. Clone size is shown for a subset of rows, as once, few, many or a class of expanded clone.

cdr3_length: 16; v_call: TRBV5-1; d_call: NA; clone_size: many; j_call: TRBJ1-6; cdr3_nt: TGCGCCAGCAGCTCGGGACCACGAGAAGATAATTCACCCCTCCACTTT; cdr3_aa: CASSSGPREDNSPLHF
cdr3_length: 13; v_call: TRBV19; d_call: NA; clone_size: many; j_call: TRBJ2-7; cdr3_nt: TGTGCCAGTAGTAATCTGGCCCCGGACGAGCAGTACTTC; cdr3_aa: CASSNLAPDEQYF
cdr3_length: 14; v_call: TRBV5-1; d_call: NA; clone_size: many; j_call: TRBJ2-3; cdr3_nt: TGCGCCAGCAGCGCAGGATCTAGCACAGATACGCAGTATTTT; cdr3_aa: CASSAGSSTDTQYF
cdr3_length: 13; v_call: TRBV7-2; d_call: NA; clone_size: few; j_call: TRBJ1-1; cdr3_nt: TGTGCCAGCAGCTGGACGGAGAACACTGAAGCTTTCTTT; cdr3_aa: CASSWTENTEAFF
cdr3_length: 11; v_call: TRBV30; d_call: NA; clone_size: many; j_call: TRBJ2-7; cdr3_nt: TGTGCCTGGAGTCGAGGCTACGAGCAGTACTTC; cdr3_aa: CAWSRGYEQYF
cdr3_length: 11; v_call: TRBV7-3; d_call: NA; clone_size: NA; j_call: TRBJ1-1; cdr3_nt: TGTGCCAGCAGCCCGATAAGGGTAGCTTTCTTT; cdr3_aa: CASSPIRVAFF
cdr3_length: 14; v_call: TRBV20-1; d_call: NA; clone_size: few; j_call: TRBJ2-2; cdr3_nt: TGCAGCGCCCCCCGGCAGGGGAACACCGGGGAGCTGTTTTTT; cdr3_aa: CSAPRQGNTGELFF
cdr3_length: 13; v_call: TRBV11-3; d_call: NA; clone_size: NA; j_call: TRBJ2-5; cdr3_nt: TGTGCCAGCAGCAAGACCCCGGCGGCGACCCAGTACTTC; cdr3_aa: CASSKTPAATQYF
cdr3_length: 15; v_call: TRBV12-3/TRBV12-4; d_call: TRBD2; clone_size: many; j_call: TRBJ2-2; cdr3_nt: TGTGCCAGCAGTTTTCTGGGAGGGGACACCGGGGAGCTGTTTTTT; cdr3_aa: CASSFLGGDTGELFF
cdr3_length: 13; v_call: TRBV7-3; d_call: NA; clone_size: NA; j_call: TRBJ2-1; cdr3_nt: TGTGCCAGCAGCTTATGGGGGCGCGATGAGCAGTTCTTC; cdr3_aa: CASSLWGRDEQFF
cdr3_length: 13; v_call: TRBV12-3/TRBV12-4; d_call: TRBD2; clone_size: medium-sized; j_call: TRBJ2-1; cdr3_nt: TGTGCCAGCAGTTGGACTAGTCACAATGAGCAGTTCTTC; cdr3_aa: CASSWTSHNEQFF
cdr3_length: 13; v_call: TRBV20-1; d_call: TRBD1; clone_size: NA; j_call: TRBJ1-5; cdr3_nt: TGCAGTGCTATGGGACAGGGCAATCAGCCCCAGCATTTT; cdr3_aa: CSAMGQGNQPQHF
cdr3_length: 15; v_call: TRBV6-5; d_call: NA; clone_size: NA; j_call: TRBJ1-1; cdr3_nt: TGTGCCAGCAGTTACTCACGGGGGATAACCACTGAAGCTTTCTTT; cdr3_aa: CASSYSRGITTEAFF
cdr3_length: 14; v_call: TRBV20-1; d_call: TRBD2; clone_size: NA; j_call: TRBJ2-4; cdr3_nt: TGCAGTCGGAAAGTAGCGGGAGGGAGGAACATTCAGTACTTC; cdr3_aa: CSRKVAGGRNIQYF
cdr3_length: 15; v_call: TRBV12-3/TRBV12-4; d_call: TRBD1; clone_size: many; j_call: TRBJ2-1; cdr3_nt: TGTGCCAGCAGTCCAGGGACAGGGAGGTTCAATGAGCAGTTCTTC; cdr3_aa: CASSPGTGRFNEQFF
cdr3_length: 14; v_call: TRBV10-3; d_call: TRBD2; clone_size: many; j_call: TRBJ2-1; cdr3_nt: TGTGCCATCCGAAGTATAGCGGGAAGCAATGAGCAGTTCTTC; cdr3_aa: CAIRSIAGSNEQFF
cdr3_length: 13; v_call: TRBV7-3; d_call: NA; clone_size: many; j_call: TRBJ2-1; cdr3_nt: TGTGCCAGCAGCTCGATGTACTACAATGAGCAGTTCTTC; cdr3_aa: CASSSMYYNEQFF
cdr3_length: 13; v_call: TRBV6-1; d_call: NA; clone_size: NA; j_call: TRBJ1-5; cdr3_nt: TGTGCCAGCAGTGTACAGGGTAATCAGCCCCAGCATTTT; cdr3_aa: CASSVQGNQPQHF
cdr3_length: 19; v_call: TRBV29-1; d_call: NA; clone_size: many; j_call: TRBJ2-3; cdr3_nt: TGCAGCGTTGAAGAATTGGCCCTAGACTACAGGCTACCTACAGATACGCAGTATTTT; cdr3_aa: CSVEELALDYRLPTDTQYF
cdr3_length: 17; v_call: TRBV12-3/TRBV12-4; d_call: TRBD2; clone_size: many; j_call: TRBJ2-7; cdr3_nt: TGTGCCAGCAGTTTCCGTGGACTAGCGGGATTTAGGTACGAGCAGTACTTC; cdr3_aa: CASSFRGLAGFRYEQYF
cdr3_length: 12; v_call: TRBV7-9; d_call: TRBD1; clone_size: NA; j_call: TRBJ2-7; cdr3_nt: TGTGCCAGCAGCTTAGGGACAGGGGAGCAGTACTTC; cdr3_aa: CASSLGTGEQYF
cdr3_length: 16; v_call: TRBV28; d_call: TRBD2; clone_size: many; j_call: TRBJ2-7; cdr3_nt: TGTGCCAGCAGTCGCCGACTAGCGGGAGAACTCTACGAGCAGTACTTC; cdr3_aa: CASSRRLAGELYEQYF
cdr3_length: 13; v_call: TRBV29-1; d_call: NA; clone_size: few; j_call: TRBJ2-1; cdr3_nt: TGCAGCGTTAGGGCGGAGGACTACAATGAGCAGTTCTTC; cdr3_aa: CSVRAEDYNEQFF
cdr3_length: 13; v_call: TRBV29-1; d_call: TRBD1; clone_size: many; j_call: TRBJ2-2; cdr3_nt: TGCAGCGGGGGACAGGCTAACACCGGGGAGCTGTTTTTT; cdr3_aa: CSGGQANTGELFF
cdr3_length: 15; v_call: TRBV4-1; d_call: TRBD2; clone_size: few; j_call: TRBJ2-1; cdr3_nt: TGCGCCAGCAGCCTACTAGCGGGTTCCCACAATGAGCAGTTCTTC; cdr3_aa: CASSLLAGSHNEQFF
cdr3_length: 18; v_call: TRBV4-3; d_call: NA; clone_size: NA; j_call: TRBJ2-1; cdr3_nt: TGCGCCAGCAGCCAAGATCCCCAGCGGGCGAGCTCCTACAATGAGCAGTTCTTC; cdr3_aa: CASSQDPQRASSYNEQFF
cdr3_length: 12; v_call: TRBV20-1; d_call: NA; clone_size: few; j_call: TRBJ2-2; cdr3_nt: TGCAGTGCTAGCAGAGACACCGGGGAGCTGTTTTTT; cdr3_aa: CSASRDTGELFF
cdr3_length: 11; v_call: TRBV28; d_call: NA; clone_size: many; j_call: TRBJ1-5; cdr3_nt: TGTGCCAGCAGTTTTAATCAGCCCCAGCATTTT; cdr3_aa: CASSFNQPQHF
cdr3_length: 16; v_call: TRBV7-9; d_call: TRBD2; clone_size: many; j_call: TRBJ2-3; cdr3_nt: TGTGCCAGCAGCCGTCGGACTAGCGGTAGCACAGATACGCAGTATTTT; cdr3_aa: CASSRRTSGSTDTQYF
cdr3_length: 14; v_call: TRBV20-1; d_call: TRBD1; clone_size: NA; j_call: TRBJ2-1; cdr3_nt: TGCAGTGCTCCTGGGGACAGCCGATTGAATGAGCAGTTCTTC; cdr3_aa: CSAPGDSRLNEQFF
cdr3_length: 15; v_call: TRBV11-2; d_call: TRBD2; clone_size: few; j_call: TRBJ2-3; cdr3_nt: TGTGCCAGCAGCTTAGCGGGAGGGCCCTCAGATACGCAGTATTTT; cdr3_aa: CASSLAGGPSDTQYF